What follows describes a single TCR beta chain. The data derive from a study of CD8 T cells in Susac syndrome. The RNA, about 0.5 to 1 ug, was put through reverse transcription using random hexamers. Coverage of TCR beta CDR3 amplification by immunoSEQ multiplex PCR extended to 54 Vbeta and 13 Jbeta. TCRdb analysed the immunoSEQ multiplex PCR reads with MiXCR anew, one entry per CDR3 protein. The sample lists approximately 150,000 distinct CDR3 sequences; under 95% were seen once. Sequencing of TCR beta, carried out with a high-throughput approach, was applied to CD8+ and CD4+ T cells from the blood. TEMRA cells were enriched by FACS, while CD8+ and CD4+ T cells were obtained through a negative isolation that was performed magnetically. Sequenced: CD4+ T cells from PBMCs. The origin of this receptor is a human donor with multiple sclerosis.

The CDR3 region is CSASTTSGRAMETQYF. CDR3 bases: TGCAGTGCTAGCACGACTAGCGGGAGGGCCATGGAGACCCAGTACTTC. The genes are TRBV20-1 and TRBJ2-5, with 14 nucleotides matching TRBD2. The CDR3 has 16 residues. Trimming cost V 3 bases and J 5 bases; bases outside gene matches: 8. CDR1 and CDR2 (germline): DFQATT, SNEGSKA (reference sequence).